One T cell receptor (beta chain) is described in this entry. V trimming: 4 bases; J trimming: 5 bases; junction bases outside the gene matches: 8. The germline V gene has CDR1 SQVTM and CDR2 ANQGSEA. The CDR3 covers 14 residues. These data originate in a study of cytomegalovirus exposure and HLA in healthy donors. Looking at the study overall: Inside one of the first data releases sat tens of millions of unique TCRs taken from HLA-typed donors.

PCR amplification relied on 60 Vbeta primers (plus 13 Jbeta primers). Here immunoSEQ multiplex PCR was the method, and the copy in TCRdb shows in-frame clones only, minus some. In the table there are about 68,000 clones, more than 80% of which are singletons. This TCR was recovered from a human donor in good health. The specimen was PBMCs. V usage is TRBV29-1 and J usage is TRBJ1-1; 9 bases align to TRBD1. CDR3 sequence reads: CSVATGGQGTEAFF. CDR3 DNA: TGCAGCGTTGCCACAGGGGGCCAGGGGACTGAAGCTTTCTTT. The full variable domain, with the rest looked up from reference TRBV29-1 and TRBJ1-1, is SAVISQKPSRDICQRGTSLTIQCQVDSQVTMMFWYRQQPGQSLTLIATANQGSEATYESGFVIDKFPISRPNLTFSTLTVSNMSPEDSSIYLCSVATGGQGTEAFFGQGTRLTVV.